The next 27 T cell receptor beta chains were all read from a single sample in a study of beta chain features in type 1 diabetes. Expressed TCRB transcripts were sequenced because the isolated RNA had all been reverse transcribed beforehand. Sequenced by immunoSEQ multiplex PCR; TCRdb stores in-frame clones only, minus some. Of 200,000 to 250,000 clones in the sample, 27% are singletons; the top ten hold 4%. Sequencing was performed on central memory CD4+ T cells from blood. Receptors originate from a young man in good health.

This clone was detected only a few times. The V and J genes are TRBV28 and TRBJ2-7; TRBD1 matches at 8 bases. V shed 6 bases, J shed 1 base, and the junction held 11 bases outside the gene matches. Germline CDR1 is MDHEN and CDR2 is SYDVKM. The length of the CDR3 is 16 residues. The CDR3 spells CASRSLQRQGSYEQYF. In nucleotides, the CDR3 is TGTGCCAGCAGATCCCTCCAACGACAGGGGTCCTACGAGCAGTACTTC. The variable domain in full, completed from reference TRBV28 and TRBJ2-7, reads DVKVTQSSRYLVKRTGEKVFLECVQDMDHENMFWYRQDPGLGLRLIYFSYDVKMKEKGDIPEGYSVSREKKERFSLILESASTNQTSMYLCASRSLQRQGSYEQYFGPGTRLTVT.

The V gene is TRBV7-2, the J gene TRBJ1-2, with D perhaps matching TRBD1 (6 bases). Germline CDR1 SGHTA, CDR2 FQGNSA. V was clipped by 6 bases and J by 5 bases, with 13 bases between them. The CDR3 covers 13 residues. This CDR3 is CASSPPQGYGYTF. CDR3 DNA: TGTGCCAGCAGTCCACCACAGGGATATGGCTACACCTTC.

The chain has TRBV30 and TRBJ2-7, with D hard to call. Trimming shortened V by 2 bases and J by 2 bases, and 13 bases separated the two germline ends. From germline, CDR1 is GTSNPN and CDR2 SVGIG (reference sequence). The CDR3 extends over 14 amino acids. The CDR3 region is CAWSPGPYTYEQYF. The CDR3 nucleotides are TGTGCCTGGAGTCCCGGGCCTTACACCTACGAGCAGTACTTC.

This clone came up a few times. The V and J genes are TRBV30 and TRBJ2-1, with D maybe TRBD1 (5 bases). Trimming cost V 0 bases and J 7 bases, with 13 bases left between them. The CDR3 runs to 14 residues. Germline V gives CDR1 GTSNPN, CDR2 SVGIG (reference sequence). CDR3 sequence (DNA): TGTGCCTGGAGTGTATTGGTAGGGGCGAATGAGCAGTTCTTC. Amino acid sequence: CAWSVLVGANEQFF.

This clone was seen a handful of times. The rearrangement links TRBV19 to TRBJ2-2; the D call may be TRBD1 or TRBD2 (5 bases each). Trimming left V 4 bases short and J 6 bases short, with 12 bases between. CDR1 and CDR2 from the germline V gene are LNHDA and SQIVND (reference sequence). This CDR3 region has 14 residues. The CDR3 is CASSKGFGAGELFF. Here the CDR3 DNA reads TGTGCCAGTAGTAAGGGGTTCGGGGCCGGGGAGCTGTTTTTT.

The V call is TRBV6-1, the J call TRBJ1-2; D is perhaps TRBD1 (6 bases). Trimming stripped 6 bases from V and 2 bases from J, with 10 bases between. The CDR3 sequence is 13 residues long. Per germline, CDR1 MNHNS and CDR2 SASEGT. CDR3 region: CASRTGQNYGYTF. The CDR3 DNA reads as TGTGCCAGCAGAACAGGACAGAACTATGGCTACACCTTC.

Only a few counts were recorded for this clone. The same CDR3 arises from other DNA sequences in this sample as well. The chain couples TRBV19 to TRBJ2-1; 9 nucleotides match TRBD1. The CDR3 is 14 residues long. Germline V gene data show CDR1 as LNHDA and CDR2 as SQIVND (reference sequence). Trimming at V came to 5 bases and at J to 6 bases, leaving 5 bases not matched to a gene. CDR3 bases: TGTGCCAGTAGTCCCCGGGACAGGGTCAATGAGCAGTTCTTC. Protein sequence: CASSPRDRVNEQFF.

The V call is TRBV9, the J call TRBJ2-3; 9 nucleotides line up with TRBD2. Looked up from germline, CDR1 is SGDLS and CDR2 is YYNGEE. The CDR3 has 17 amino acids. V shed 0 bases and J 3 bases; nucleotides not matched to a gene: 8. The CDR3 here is CASSVATWAGGTDTQYF. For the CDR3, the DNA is TGTGCCAGCAGCGTAGCTACGTGGGCGGGAGGGACAGATACGCAGTATTTT.

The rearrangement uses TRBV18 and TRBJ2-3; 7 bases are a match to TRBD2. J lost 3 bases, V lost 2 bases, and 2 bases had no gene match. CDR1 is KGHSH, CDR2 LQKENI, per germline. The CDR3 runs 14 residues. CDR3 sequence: CASSPAGVTDTQYF. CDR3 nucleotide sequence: TGTGCCAGCTCACCAGCGGGAGTTACAGATACGCAGTATTTT.

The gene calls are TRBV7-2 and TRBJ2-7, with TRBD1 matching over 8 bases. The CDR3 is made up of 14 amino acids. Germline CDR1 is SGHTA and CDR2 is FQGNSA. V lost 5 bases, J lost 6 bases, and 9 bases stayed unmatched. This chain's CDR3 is CASSIRGQGGEQYF. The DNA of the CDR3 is TGTGCCAGCAGCATAAGAGGACAGGGAGGCGAGCAGTACTTC. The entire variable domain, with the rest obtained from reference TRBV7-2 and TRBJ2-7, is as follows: GAGVSQSPSNKVTEKGKDVELRCDPISGHTALYWYRQSLGQGLEFLIYFQGNSAPDKSGLPSDRFSAERTGGSVSTLTIQRTQQEDSAVYLCASSIRGQGGEQYFGPGTRLTVT.

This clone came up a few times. The CDR3 sequence is CASSPARSGANVLTF. For the CDR3, the DNA is TGTGCCAGCTCACCAGCACGCTCTGGGGCCAACGTCCTGACTTTC. The rearrangement uses TRBV18 and TRBJ2-6; D remains unclear. The CDR3 runs to 15 residues. V lost 2 bases, J lost 0 bases, and 5 bases lay in between. CDR1 KGHSH and CDR2 LQKENI come from the germline V gene. Complete variable domain (other parts from reference TRBV18 and TRBJ2-6): NAGVMQNPRHLVRRRGQEARLRCSPMKGHSHVYWYRQLPEEGLKFMVYLQKENIIDESGMPKERFSAEFPKEGPSILRIQQVVRGDSAAYFCASSPARSGANVLTFGAGSRLTVL.

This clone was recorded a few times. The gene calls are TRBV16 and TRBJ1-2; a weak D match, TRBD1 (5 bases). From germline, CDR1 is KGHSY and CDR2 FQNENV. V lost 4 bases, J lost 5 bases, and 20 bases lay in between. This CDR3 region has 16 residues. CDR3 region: CASSLLREGGEYGYTF. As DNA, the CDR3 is TGTGCCAGCAGCCTACTCAGGGAAGGAGGAGAGTATGGCTACACCTTC.

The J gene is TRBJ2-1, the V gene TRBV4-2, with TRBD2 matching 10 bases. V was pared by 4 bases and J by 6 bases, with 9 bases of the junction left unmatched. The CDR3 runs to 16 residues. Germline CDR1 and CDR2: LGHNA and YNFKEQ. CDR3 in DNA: TGTGCCAGCAGCCGGTTGAGCGGGGGGGCCGGCAATGAGCAGTTCTTC. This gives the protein CASSRLSGGAGNEQFF.

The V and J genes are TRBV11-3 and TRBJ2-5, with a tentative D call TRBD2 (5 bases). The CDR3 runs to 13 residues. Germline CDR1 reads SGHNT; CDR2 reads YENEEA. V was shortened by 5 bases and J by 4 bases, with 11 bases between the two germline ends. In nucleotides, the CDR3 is TGTGCCAGCAGCCCGGGATGGGGAGAGACCCAGTACTTC. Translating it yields CASSPGWGETQYF.

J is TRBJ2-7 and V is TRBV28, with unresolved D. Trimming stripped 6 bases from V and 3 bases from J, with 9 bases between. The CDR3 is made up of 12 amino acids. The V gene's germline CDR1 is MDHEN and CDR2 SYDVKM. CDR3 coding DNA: TGTGCCAGCAGCTTCTTGGGCTACGAGCAGTACTTC. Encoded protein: CASSFLGYEQYF.

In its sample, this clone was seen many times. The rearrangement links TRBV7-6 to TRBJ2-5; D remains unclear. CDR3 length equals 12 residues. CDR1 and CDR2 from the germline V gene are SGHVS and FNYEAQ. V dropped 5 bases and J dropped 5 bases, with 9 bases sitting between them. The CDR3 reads CASSHTAETQYF. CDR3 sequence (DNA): TGTGCCAGCAGCCACACCGCCGAGACCCAGTACTTC.

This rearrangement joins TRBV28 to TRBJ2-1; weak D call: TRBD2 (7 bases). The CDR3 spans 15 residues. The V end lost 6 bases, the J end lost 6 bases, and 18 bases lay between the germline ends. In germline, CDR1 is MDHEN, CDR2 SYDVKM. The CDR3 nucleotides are TGTGCCAGCAGCCACCACGGGGGGCGCAGCAATGAGCAGTTCTTC. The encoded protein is CASSHHGGRSNEQFF.

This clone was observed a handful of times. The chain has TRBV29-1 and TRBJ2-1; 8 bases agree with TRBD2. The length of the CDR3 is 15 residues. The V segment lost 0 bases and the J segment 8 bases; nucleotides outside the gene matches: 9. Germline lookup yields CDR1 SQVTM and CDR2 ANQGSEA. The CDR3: CSVEDPSGRADEQFF. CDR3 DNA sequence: TGCAGCGTTGAAGATCCCAGCGGGAGAGCGGATGAGCAGTTCTTC.

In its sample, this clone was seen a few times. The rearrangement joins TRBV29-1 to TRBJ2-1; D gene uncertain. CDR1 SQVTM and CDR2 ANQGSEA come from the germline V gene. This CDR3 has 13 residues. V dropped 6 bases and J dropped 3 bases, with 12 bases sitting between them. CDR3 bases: TGCAGCGTCCCTTCCACCTACTACAATGAGCAGTTCTTC. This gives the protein CSVPSTYYNEQFF.

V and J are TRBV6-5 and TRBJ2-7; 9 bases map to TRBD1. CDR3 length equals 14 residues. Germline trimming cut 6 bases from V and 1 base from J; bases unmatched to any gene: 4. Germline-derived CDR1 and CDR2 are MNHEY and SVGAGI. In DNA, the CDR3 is TGTGCCAGCAGCATAGGGACAGGGTCCTACGAGCAGTACTTC. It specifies CASSIGTGSYEQYF.

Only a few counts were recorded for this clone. CDR3 sequence reads: CAISPGTSVQETQYF. The CDR3 bases are TGTGCCATCAGTCCCGGGACTAGTGTCCAAGAGACCCAGTACTTC. J is TRBJ2-5 and V is TRBV10-3; 8 bases line up with TRBD2. CDR1 is ENHRY and CDR2 is SYGVKD in the germline V gene. This CDR3 contains 15 residues. The V and J ends lost 5 bases and 1 base, in that order; junction bases with no gene match: 6.

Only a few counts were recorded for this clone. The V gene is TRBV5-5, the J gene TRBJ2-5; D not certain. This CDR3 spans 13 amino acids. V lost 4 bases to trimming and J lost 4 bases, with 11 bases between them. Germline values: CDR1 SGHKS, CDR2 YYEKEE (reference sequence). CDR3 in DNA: TGTGCCAGCAGCGTGGACGTTCGAGAGACCCAGTACTTC. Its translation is CASSVDVRETQYF.

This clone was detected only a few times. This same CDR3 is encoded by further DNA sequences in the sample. CDR3 nucleotide sequence: TGTGCCAGCTCACCACCCTGGGAGACCCAGTACTTC. This translates into CASSPPWETQYF. This chain uses TRBV18 with TRBJ2-5; D unresolved. V was clipped by 0 bases and J by 5 bases, with 4 bases between them. CDR1 is KGHSH, CDR2 LQKENI, per germline. The CDR3 sequence is 12 residues long.

CDR3 nucleotides: TGCGCCAGCAGCCCCTCCAACAGGGCCCACGAGCAGTACTTC. As protein: CASSPSNRAHEQYF. The genes are TRBV5-1 and TRBJ2-7, with D perhaps matching TRBD1 (6 bases). The germline gives CDR1 SGHRS, CDR2 YFSETQ. The V gene lost 4 bases and the J gene lost 5 bases, with 16 bases spanning the gap. The CDR3 is made up of 14 amino acids.

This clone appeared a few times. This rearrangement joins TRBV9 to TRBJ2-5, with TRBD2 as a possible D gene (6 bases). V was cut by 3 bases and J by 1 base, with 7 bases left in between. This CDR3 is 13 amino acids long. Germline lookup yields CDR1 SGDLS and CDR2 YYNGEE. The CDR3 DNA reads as TGTGCCAGCAGCGGGGGACTCCAAGAGACCCAGTACTTC. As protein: CASSGGLQETQYF.

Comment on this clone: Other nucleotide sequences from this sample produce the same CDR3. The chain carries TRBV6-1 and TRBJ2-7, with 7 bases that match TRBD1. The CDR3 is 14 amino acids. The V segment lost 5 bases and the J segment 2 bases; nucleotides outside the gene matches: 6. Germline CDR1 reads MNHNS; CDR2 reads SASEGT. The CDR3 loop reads CASSMTGYAYEQYF. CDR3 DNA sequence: TGTGCCAGCAGTATGACAGGGTATGCCTACGAGCAGTACTTC.

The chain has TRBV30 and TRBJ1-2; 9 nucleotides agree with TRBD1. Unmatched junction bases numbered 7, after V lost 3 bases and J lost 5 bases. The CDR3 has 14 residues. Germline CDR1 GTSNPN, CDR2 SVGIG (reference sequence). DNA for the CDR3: TGTGCCTGGAGCCTCGGGACAGGGCTTTATGGCTACACCTTC. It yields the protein CAWSLGTGLYGYTF.